The 22 T cell receptor beta chains below all came from one sample that was sequenced in a study of cytomegalovirus exposure and HLA in healthy donors. Method: immunoSEQ multiplex PCR; TCRdb's copy keeps in-frame clones and lacks some. The repertoire holds approximately 180,000 clones, roughly 89% seen once, with roughly 1.4% in the top ten. Sequencing used PBMCs. These receptors all stem from a woman in her twenties or thirties in good health and CMV-seronegative.

The chain joins TRBV7-9 to TRBJ1-2; 12 nucleotides align to TRBD1. The CDR3 is made up of 15 amino acids. The J segment lost 8 bases and the V segment lost 7 bases, leaving 11 bases of the junction unmatched. Germline values: CDR1 SEHNR, CDR2 FQNEAQ (reference sequence). CDR3 sequence reads: CASTWGTGGLGGYTF. CDR3 in DNA: TGTGCCAGCACCTGGGGGACAGGGGGCTTGGGCGGCTACACCTTC.

The chain combines TRBV4-2 with TRBJ2-1; TRBD2 matches 14 bases. Germline CDR1 is LGHNA and CDR2 is YNFKEQ. The J segment lost 5 bases and the V segment lost 3 bases, leaving 3 bases of the junction unmatched. This CDR3 contains 16 residues. The DNA for the CDR3 is TGTGCCAGCAGCCACACGGGACTAGCGGGGGACAATGAGCAGTTCTTC. Translated, it gives CASSHTGLAGDNEQFF.

The genes are TRBV30 and TRBJ2-5; D unresolved. CDR3 length: 9 residues. Deletions cut 6 bases from V and 4 bases from J, with 3 bases between. The germline V gene encodes CDR1 GTSNPN and CDR2 SVGIG (reference sequence). CDR3 sequence (DNA): TGTGCCTGCGGAGAGACCCAGTACTTC. The encoded protein is CACGETQYF. Combining the CDR3 with reference TRBV30 and TRBJ2-5 gives the whole variable domain SQTIHQWPATLVQPVGSPLSLECTVEGTSNPNLYWYRQAAGRGLQLLFYSVGIGQISSEVPQNLSASRPQDRQFILSSKKLLLSDSGFYLCACGETQYFGPGTRLLVL.

The chain recombines TRBV5-1 with TRBJ2-1; TRBD2 aligns across 11 bases. The CDR3 runs 16 residues. The V segment lost 4 bases and the J segment 0 bases; nucleotides outside the gene matches: 3. Looked up from germline, CDR1 is SGHRS and CDR2 is YFSETQ. The CDR3 is CASSPGTSGSYNEQFF. The DNA for the CDR3 is TGCGCCAGCAGCCCAGGGACTAGCGGCTCCTACAATGAGCAGTTCTTC.

The DNA of the CDR3 is TGTGCCAGCAGCCAATTGACCCGGGACAGGGGGTTGGAGACCCAGTACTTC. Amino acid sequence: CASSQLTRDRGLETQYF. V gene TRBV5-6 combines with J gene TRBJ2-5, with 11 bases aligning to TRBD1. Germline lookup yields CDR1 SGHDT and CDR2 YYEEEE. The CDR3 has 17 residues. V lost 4 bases to trimming and J lost 5 bases; unmatched junction nucleotides: 13.

The J gene is TRBJ2-3, the V gene TRBV2; no firm D call. The CDR3 consists of 15 residues. V lost 3 bases to trimming and J lost 2 bases, with 12 bases between them. Germline-derived CDR1 and CDR2 are SNHLY and FYNNEI. The CDR3 DNA follows: TGTGCCAGCAGTGAGCTTAGCTTCATCACAGATACGCAGTATTTT. It codes for CASSELSFITDTQYF.

The V call is TRBV27, the J call TRBJ1-5, with D perhaps TRBD1 (5 bases). CDR3 length: 16 amino acids. V lost 8 bases to trimming and J lost 2 bases, with 19 bases between them. From germline, CDR1 is MNHEY and CDR2 SMNVEV (reference sequence). The CDR3 bases are TGTGCCAGCGCTCCCTGGGCCAGCAGGGGCAATCAGCCCCAGCATTTT. It encodes CASAPWASRGNQPQHF.

CDR3 in DNA: TGCGCCAGCAGCCCACGGACAGGGGGTGGTTATGGCTACACCTTC. Its protein is CASSPRTGGGYGYTF. The V and J genes are TRBV4-1 and TRBJ1-2; 10 bases match TRBD1. CDR3 length: 15 residues. V dropped 4 bases and J dropped 5; count of bases not matched to a gene: 7. Germline V gene lookup returns CDR1 MGHRA and CDR2 YSYEKL.

The chain recombines TRBV5-1 with TRBJ1-1; 7 bases are shared with TRBD1. CDR3 length: 13 residues. Germline V CDR1 and CDR2: SGHRS, YFSETQ. J lost 0 bases, V lost 7 bases, and 3 bases had no gene match. Written as DNA, the CDR3 is TGCGCCAGCCAGGGGACAGTGAACACTGAAGCTTTCTTT. It translates to CASQGTVNTEAFF.

J is TRBJ2-1 and V is TRBV11-2, with 7 bases lining up with TRBD2. Germline values: CDR1 SGHAT, CDR2 FQNNGV. Trimming at V came to 5 bases and at J to 3 bases, leaving 10 bases not matched to a gene. This CDR3 contains 16 residues. For the CDR3, the DNA is TGTGCCAGCAGCGGGGGGGGAGCGGGGTACTACAATGAGCAGTTCTTC. This gives the protein CASSGGGAGYYNEQFF.

This chain uses TRBV19 with TRBJ2-3, with D possibly TRBD1 on 6 matching bases. The germline gives CDR1 LNHDA, CDR2 SQIVND (reference sequence). The V end was cut by 0 bases, the J end by 5 bases, with 18 bases between. This CDR3 contains 17 residues. The CDR3 DNA follows: TGTGCCAGTAGTATAGATCTTAGGGCAGGGGTTCGAGATACGCAGTATTTT. Protein: CASSIDLRAGVRDTQYF.

The V and J genes are TRBV9 and TRBJ1-2; 10 positions agree with TRBD1. V lost 0 bases, J lost 10 bases, and 6 bases stayed unmatched. Looked up from germline, CDR1 is SGDLS and CDR2 is YYNGEE. There are 14 residues in the CDR3. CDR3 loop: CASSVALTGGNYTF. The CDR3 DNA sequence: TGTGCCAGCAGCGTAGCCCTGACAGGGGGCAACTACACCTTC.

This chain joins TRBV29-1 and TRBJ2-1, with TRBD2 as a possible D gene (5 bases). V was clipped by 0 bases and J by 0 bases, with 15 bases between them. This CDR3 contains 17 residues. The germline V gene encodes CDR1 SQVTM and CDR2 ANQGSEA. CDR3 coding DNA: TGCAGCGTTGAAGAACCAGCCCCGAGGGTCTCCTACAATGAGCAGTTCTTC. This gives the protein CSVEEPAPRVSYNEQFF.

This clone came up once. The chain is built from TRBV4-1 and TRBJ2-1, with no clear D. The CDR3 extends over 12 amino acids. The V gene's germline CDR1 is MGHRA and CDR2 YSYEKL. V shed 0 bases and J shed 7 bases, with 4 bases lying between them. Written as DNA, the CDR3 is TGCGCCAGCAGCCAAGAATCGAATGAGCAGTTCTTC. Translated, it gives CASSQESNEQFF.

This chain joins TRBV6-1 and TRBJ2-7; D possibly corresponds to TRBD2 (6 bases). This CDR3 region has 13 residues. Germline V CDR1 and CDR2: MNHNS, SASEGT. V was shortened by 8 bases and J by 2 bases, with 13 bases between the two germline ends. The CDR3 here is CASANRGTYEQYF. In DNA, the CDR3 is TGTGCCAGCGCAAATCGGGGGACCTACGAGCAGTACTTC.

V and J are TRBV5-1 and TRBJ2-7; TRBD1 aligns across 9 bases. J was trimmed by 9 bases and V by 4 bases; bases with no gene match: 8. The CDR3 runs to 13 residues. Germline V gene sequence: CDR1 SGHRS, CDR2 YFSETQ. The CDR3 is CASSIGTGTGQYF. CDR3 bases: TGCGCCAGCAGCATCGGGACAGGGACTGGGCAGTACTTC.

The chain employs TRBV27 and TRBJ1-1; perhaps TRBD1 as D (5 bases). Germline CDR1 and CDR2: MNHEY and SMNVEV (reference sequence). Deletions cut 3 bases from V and 3 bases from J, with 8 bases between. This CDR3 contains 13 residues. Written as DNA, the CDR3 is TGTGCCAGCAGTTTGCCGGGGGACACTGAAGCTTTCTTT. This encodes CASSLPGDTEAFF.

The gene calls are TRBV7-2 and TRBJ2-1; 7 nucleotides agree with TRBD1. V dropped 0 bases and J dropped 7; count of bases not matched to a gene: 0. Looked up from germline, CDR1 is SGHTA and CDR2 is FQGNSA. CDR3 length: 13 residues. The DNA of the CDR3 is TGTGCCAGCAGCTTAGCGACAGGGAATGAGCAGTTCTTC. Translating gives CASSLATGNEQFF.

This clone was seen a few times. V gene TRBV4-1 combines with J gene TRBJ1-1; TRBD1 might be the D (6 bases). Germline V gene data show CDR1 as MGHRA and CDR2 as YSYEKL. The CDR3 length is 14 residues. V was trimmed by 4 bases and J by 1 base, leaving 10 bases between them. CDR3 bases: TGCGCCAGCAGCCGACAGGTGGCGAACACTGAAGCTTTCTTT. Its protein product is CASSRQVANTEAFF.

This clone was counted only a few times. The same CDR3 arises from other DNA sequences in this sample as well. The chain carries TRBV6-1 and TRBJ2-3; possible D gene TRBD1, 6 bases. From germline, CDR1 is MNHNS and CDR2 SASEGT. The V end was cut by 1 base, the J end by 4 bases, with 9 bases between. This CDR3 contains 14 residues. CDR3 sequence reads: CASSEGQGPDTQYF. DNA of the CDR3: TGTGCCAGCAGTGAAGGGCAGGGGCCAGATACGCAGTATTTT.

DNA for the CDR3: TGTGCCAGCAGTTTAGGCAGAACCTCCTACGAGCAGTACTTC. Residues: CASSLGRTSYEQYF. The rearrangement joins TRBV27 to TRBJ2-7, with D unresolved. The germline CDR1 and CDR2 sequences are MNHEY and SMNVEV (reference sequence). V was clipped by 2 bases and J by 0 bases, with 8 bases between them. This CDR3 spans 14 amino acids.

V is TRBV2 and J is TRBJ2-2, with D perhaps matching TRBD2 (6 bases). V lost 4 bases and J lost 2, with 17 bases in between. Germline-derived CDR1 and CDR2 are SNHLY and FYNNEI. The CDR3 runs 17 residues. CDR3 sequence reads: CASSVPPGVLNTGELFF. CDR3 DNA sequence: TGTGCCAGCAGTGTCCCCCCGGGGGTTCTAAACACCGGGGAGCTGTTTTTT.